This TCR beta chain originates from a study of CD8+ T cells in alopecia areata. Study in general: The protocol delivered tofacitinib for 6 to 18 months, then withdrew it for 6 months.

This CDR3 spans 15 amino acids. Germline V CDR1 and CDR2: MNHEY, SMNVEV (reference sequence). V lost 6 bases, J lost 3 bases, and 6 bases stayed unmatched. Sample share makes this clone medium-sized (0.01 to 0.1%). Reverse transcription of extracted RNA yielded cDNA, which provided the sequencing template. Libraries were prepared by immunoSEQ multiplex PCR; TCRdb keeps only in-frame clonotypes and omits some of them. The sample lists some 210,000 clones; more than 45% were seen once. This specimen was CD4+ T cells sorted from blood, taken at week 0. The TCR was taken from a human donor with alopecia areata. The V and J genes are TRBV27 and TRBJ2-1, with 9 positions matching TRBD2. The CDR3 DNA reads TGTGCCAGCAGCTACGGGACTAGCTACTACAATGAGCAGTTCTTC. Translating gives CASSYGTSYYNEQFF.